Shown below are 2 T cell receptor beta chains from a single sample sequenced in a study of molecular identifiers for immune sequencing clone quantification. MiXCR, applied by TCRdb to the PCR reads, yields one record per CDR3 protein. The table lists 85,000 to 90,000 distinct CDR3 sequences, under 20% of them singletons, with around 0.8% in the top ten. The sequencing sample was made of naive CD8+ T cells from blood, with Jurkat cell RNA spiked in. As to subset: FACS-sorted CD8+CD4-CCR7+CD45RA+ naive T cells. These TCRs come from a human donor in good health. Some libraries in this study had Jurkat cell RNA spiked in.

Ten or more counts support this clonotype. CDR3 nucleotides: TGTGCCAGCAGCTACGGGACAGGGGGCGCGACAGATACGCAGTATTTT. It encodes CASSYGTGGATDTQYF. The V gene is TRBV6-5, the J gene TRBJ2-3, with 12 bases aligning to TRBD1. Germline V gene lookup returns CDR1 MNHEY and CDR2 SVGAGI. The CDR3 totals 16 residues. Trimming removed 6 bases from V and 3 bases from J; junction bases left unmatched: 7.

Worth noting for this clonotype: Sequence at one end of the junction differs from germline and may be a read error. This chain uses TRBV9 with TRBJ2-3, with 11 nucleotides matching TRBD2. The CDR3 has 16 amino acids. Germline assignment: CDR1 SGDLS and CDR2 YYNGEE. The CDR3 here is CANSVEGLADTDTQYF. The CDR3 nucleotides are TGTGCCAACAGCGTAGAGGGACTAGCGGACACTGATACGCAGTATTTT.